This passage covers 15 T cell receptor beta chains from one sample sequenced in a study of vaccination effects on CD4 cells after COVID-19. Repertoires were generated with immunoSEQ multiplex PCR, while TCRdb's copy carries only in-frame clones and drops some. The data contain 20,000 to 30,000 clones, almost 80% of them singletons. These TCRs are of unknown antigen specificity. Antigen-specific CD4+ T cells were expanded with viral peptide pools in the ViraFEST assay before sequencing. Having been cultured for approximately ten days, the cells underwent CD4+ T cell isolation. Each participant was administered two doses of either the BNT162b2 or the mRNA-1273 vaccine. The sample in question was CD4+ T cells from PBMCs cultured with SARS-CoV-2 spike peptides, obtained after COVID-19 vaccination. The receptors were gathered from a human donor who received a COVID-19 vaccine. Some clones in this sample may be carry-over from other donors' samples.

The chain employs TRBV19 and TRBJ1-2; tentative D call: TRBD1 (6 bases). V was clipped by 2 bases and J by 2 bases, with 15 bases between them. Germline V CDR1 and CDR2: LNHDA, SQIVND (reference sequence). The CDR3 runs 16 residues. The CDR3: CASSIMMGAGNYGYTF. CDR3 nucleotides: TGTGCCAGTAGTATAATGATGGGGGCAGGGAACTATGGCTACACCTTC. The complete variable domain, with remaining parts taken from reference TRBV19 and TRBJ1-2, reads DGGITQSPKYLFRKEGQNVTLSCEQNLNHDAMYWYRQDPGQGLRLIYYSQIVNDFQKGDIAEGYSVSREKKESFPLTVTSAQKNPTAFYLCASSIMMGAGNYGYTFGSGTRLTVV.

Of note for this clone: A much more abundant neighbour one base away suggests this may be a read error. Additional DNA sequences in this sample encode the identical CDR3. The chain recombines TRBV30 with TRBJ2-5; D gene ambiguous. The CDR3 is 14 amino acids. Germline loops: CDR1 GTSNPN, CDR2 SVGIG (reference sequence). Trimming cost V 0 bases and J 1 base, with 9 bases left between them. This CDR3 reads CAWSVTAFQETQYF. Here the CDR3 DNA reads TGTGCCTGGAGTGTGACCGCCTTCCAAGAGACCCAGTACTTC.

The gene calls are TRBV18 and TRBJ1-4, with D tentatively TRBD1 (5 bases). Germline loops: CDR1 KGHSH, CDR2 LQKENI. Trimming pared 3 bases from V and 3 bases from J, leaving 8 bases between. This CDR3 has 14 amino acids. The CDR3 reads CASSPRGSNEKLFF. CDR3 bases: TGTGCCAGCTCACCTCGGGGCTCTAATGAAAAACTGTTTTTT.

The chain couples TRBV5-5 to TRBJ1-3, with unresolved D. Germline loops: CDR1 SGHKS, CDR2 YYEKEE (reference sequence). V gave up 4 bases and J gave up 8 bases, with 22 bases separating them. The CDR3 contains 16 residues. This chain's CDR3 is CASSTTGSLLRDTIYF. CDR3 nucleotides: TGTGCCAGCAGCACCACCGGGTCCCTCCTGCGAGACACCATATATTTT.

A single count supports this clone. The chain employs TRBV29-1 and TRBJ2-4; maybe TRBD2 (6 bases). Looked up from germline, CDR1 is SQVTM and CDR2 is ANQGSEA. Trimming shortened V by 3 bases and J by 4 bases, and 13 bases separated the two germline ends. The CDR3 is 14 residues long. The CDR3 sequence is CSVEGGRSKNIQYF. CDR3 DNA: TGCAGCGTTGAGGGGGGTCGATCGAAAAACATTCAGTACTTC.

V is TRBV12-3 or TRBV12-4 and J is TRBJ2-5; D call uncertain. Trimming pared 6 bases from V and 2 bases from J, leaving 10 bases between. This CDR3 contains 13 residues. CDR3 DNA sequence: TGTGCCAGCAGCCGGGCACAACAAGAGACCCAGTACTTC. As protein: CASSRAQQETQYF.

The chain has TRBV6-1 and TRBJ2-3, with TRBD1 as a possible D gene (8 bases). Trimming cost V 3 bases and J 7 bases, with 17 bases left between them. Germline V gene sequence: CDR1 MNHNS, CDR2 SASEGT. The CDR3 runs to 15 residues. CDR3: CASSDGQGGINTQYF. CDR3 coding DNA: TGTGCCAGCAGTGACGGACAGGGAGGGATAAATACGCAGTATTTT.

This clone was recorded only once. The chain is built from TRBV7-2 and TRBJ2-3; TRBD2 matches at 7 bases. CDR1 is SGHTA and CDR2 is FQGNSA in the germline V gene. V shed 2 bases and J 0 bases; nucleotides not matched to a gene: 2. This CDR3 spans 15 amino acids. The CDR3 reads CASSLRAGSTDTQYF. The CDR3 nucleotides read TGTGCCAGCAGCTTAAGAGCGGGGAGCACAGATACGCAGTATTTT.

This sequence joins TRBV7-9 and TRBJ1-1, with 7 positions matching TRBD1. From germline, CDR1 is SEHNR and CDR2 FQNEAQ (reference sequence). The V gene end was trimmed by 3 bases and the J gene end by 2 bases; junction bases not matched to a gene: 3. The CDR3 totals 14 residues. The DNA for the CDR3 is TGTGCCAGCAGCTTGAACAGGGGCAACACTGAAGCTTTCTTT. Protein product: CASSLNRGNTEAFF.

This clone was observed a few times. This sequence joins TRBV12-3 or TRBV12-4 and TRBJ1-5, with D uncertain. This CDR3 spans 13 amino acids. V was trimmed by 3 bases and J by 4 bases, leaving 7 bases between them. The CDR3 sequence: CASSFGINQPQHF. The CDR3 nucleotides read TGTGCCAGCAGTTTCGGTATAAATCAGCCCCAGCATTTT.

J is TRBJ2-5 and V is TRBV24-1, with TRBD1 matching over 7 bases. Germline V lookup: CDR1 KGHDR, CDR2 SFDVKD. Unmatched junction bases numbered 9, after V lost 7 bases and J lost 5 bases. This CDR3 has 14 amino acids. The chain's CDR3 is CATSSNRGSETQYF. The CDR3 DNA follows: TGTGCCACCAGCTCGAACAGGGGTTCGGAGACCCAGTACTTC.

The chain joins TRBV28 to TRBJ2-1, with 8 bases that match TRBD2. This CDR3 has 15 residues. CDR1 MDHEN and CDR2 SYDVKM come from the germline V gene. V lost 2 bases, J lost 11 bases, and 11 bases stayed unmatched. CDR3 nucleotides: TGTGCCAGCAGTTTAGGAGGGACGGGGGGGCAGAAGCAGTTCTTC. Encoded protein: CASSLGGTGGQKQFF.

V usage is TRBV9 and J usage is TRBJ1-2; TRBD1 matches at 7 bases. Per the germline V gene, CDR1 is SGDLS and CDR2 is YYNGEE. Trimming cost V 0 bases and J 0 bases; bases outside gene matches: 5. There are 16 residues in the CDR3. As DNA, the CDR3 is TGTGCCAGCAGCGTAGGGGAGGGGACAGCTAACTATGGCTACACCTTC. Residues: CASSVGEGTANYGYTF. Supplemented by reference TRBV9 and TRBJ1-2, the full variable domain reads DSGVTQTPKHLITATGQRVTLRCSPRSGDLSVYWYQQSLDQGLQFLIQYYNGEERAKGNILERFSAQQFPDLHSELNLSSLELGDSALYFCASSVGEGTANYGYTFGSGTRLTVV.

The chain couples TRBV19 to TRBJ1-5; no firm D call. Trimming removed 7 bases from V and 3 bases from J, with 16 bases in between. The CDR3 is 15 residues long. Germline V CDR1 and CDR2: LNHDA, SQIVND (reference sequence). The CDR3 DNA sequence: TGTGCCAGTAAAGCGGGTGGGTTTGACAATCAGCCCCAGCATTTT. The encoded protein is CASKAGGFDNQPQHF. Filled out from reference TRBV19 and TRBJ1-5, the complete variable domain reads DGGITQSPKYLFRKEGQNVTLSCEQNLNHDAMYWYRQDPGQGLRLIYYSQIVNDFQKGDIAEGYSVSREKKESFPLTVTSAQKNPTAFYLCASKAGGFDNQPQHFGDGTRLSIL.

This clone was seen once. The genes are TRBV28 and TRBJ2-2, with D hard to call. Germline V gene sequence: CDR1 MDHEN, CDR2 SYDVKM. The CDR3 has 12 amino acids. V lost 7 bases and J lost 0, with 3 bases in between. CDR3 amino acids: CASTSNTGELFF. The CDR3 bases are TGTGCCAGCACGTCGAACACCGGGGAGCTGTTTTTT.